This entry describes one T cell receptor beta chain. This sample's RNA came from whole unsorted tissue. Distant lung tissue was collected more than 3 cm away from the tumor edge. TCRbeta libraries were built with three rounds of nested PCR, modified from ARM-PCR. TCRdb reprocessed the multiplex PCR reads via MiXCR and lists one record per CDR3 protein. The data contain roughly 49,000 distinct CDR3 sequences, about 79% of them singletons. This entry belongs to a study of tumor and adjacent non-tumor tissue in lung cancer. In germline, CDR1 is SGHKS, CDR2 YYEKEE (reference sequence). Deletions cut 4 bases from V and 1 base from J, with 17 bases between. The CDR3 extends over 16 amino acids.

This TCR was recovered from a woman aged 60-70 years with non-small cell lung cancer. V usage is TRBV5-5 and J usage is TRBJ1-1; possible D gene TRBD1, 5 bases. Sequenced material: distant non-tumor lung tissue. The CDR3 sequence: CASSVGQAPSNTEAFF. CDR3 bases: TGTGCCAGCAGCGTGGGGCAAGCACCATCGAACACTGAAGCTTTCTTT.